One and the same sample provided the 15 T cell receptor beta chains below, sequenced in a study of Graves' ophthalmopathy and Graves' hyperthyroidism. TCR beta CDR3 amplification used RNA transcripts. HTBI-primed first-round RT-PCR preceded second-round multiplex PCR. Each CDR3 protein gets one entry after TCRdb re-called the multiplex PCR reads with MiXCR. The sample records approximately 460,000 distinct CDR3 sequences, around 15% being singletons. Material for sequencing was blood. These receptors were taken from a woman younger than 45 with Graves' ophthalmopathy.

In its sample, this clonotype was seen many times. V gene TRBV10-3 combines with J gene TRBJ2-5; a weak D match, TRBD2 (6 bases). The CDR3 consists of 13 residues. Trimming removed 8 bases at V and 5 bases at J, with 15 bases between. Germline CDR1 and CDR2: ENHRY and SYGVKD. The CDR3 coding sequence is TGTGCCATCGGGGTCGGGGAGGAGGAGACCCAGTACTTC. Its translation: CAIGVGEEETQYF.

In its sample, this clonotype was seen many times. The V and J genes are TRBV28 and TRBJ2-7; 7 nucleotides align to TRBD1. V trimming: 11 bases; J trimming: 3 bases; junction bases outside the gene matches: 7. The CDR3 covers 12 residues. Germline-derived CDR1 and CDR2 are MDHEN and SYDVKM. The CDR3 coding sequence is TGTGCCGTGGGGCAGGGGGACTACGAGCAGTACTTC. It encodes CAVGQGDYEQYF.

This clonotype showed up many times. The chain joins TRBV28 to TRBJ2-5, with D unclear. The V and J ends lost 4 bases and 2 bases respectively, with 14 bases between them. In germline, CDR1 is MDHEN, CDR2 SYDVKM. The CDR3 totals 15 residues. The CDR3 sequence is CASSSYSAAQETQYF. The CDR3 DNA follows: TGTGCCAGCAGTTCCTACTCGGCGGCACAAGAGACCCAGTACTTC.

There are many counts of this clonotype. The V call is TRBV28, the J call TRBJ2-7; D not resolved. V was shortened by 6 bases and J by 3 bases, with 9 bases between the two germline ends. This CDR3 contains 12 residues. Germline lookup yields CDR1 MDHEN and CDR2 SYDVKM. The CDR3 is CASREGFYEQYF. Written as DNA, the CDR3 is TGTGCCAGCAGGGAAGGATTCTACGAGCAGTACTTC.

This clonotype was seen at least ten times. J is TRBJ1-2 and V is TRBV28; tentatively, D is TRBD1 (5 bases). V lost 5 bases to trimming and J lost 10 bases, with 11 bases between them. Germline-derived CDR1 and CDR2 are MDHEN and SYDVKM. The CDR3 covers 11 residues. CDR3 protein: CASSPDTTYTF. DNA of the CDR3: TGTGCCAGCAGTCCGGACACAACCTACACCTTC.

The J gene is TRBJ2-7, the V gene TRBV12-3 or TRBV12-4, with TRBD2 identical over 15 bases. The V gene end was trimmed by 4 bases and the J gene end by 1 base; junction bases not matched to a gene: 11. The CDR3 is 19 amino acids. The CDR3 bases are TGTGCCAGCAGTTCAGGACTAGCGGGAGGGCCAACTAGTTCCTACGAGCAGTACTTC. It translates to CASSSGLAGGPTSSYEQYF.

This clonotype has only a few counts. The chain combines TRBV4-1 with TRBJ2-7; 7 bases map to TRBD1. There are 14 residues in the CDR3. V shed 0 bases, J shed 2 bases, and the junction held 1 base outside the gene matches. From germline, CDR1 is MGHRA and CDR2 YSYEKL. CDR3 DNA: TGCGCCAGCAGCCAAGAAGGGGGCGCCTACGAGCAGTACTTC. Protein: CASSQEGGAYEQYF.

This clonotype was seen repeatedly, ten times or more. The CDR3 sequence: CASSPFSVGETQYF. The CDR3, as DNA: TGCGCCAGCAGTCCATTTTCCGTAGGGGAGACCCAGTACTTC. The chain recombines TRBV5-1 with TRBJ2-5; D unclear. Trimming took off 5 bases at V and 5 bases at J, with 16 bases between the two ends. The V gene's germline CDR1 is SGHRS and CDR2 YFSETQ. The CDR3 has 14 amino acids.

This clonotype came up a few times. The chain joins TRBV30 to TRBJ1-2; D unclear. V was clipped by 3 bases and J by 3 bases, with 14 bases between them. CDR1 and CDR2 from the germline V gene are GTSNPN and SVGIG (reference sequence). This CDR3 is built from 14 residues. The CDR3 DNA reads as TGTGCCTGGAGCTTCCCCGGGAGGCACTATGGCTACACCTTC. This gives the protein CAWSFPGRHYGYTF.

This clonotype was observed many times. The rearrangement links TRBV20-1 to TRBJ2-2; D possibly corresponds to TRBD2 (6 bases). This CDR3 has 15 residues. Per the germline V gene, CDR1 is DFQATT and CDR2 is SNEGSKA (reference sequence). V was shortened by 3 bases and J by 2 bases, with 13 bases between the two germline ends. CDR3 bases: TGCAGTGCTAGCAGGGACTCGATTAACACCGGGGAGCTGTTTTTT. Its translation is CSASRDSINTGELFF.

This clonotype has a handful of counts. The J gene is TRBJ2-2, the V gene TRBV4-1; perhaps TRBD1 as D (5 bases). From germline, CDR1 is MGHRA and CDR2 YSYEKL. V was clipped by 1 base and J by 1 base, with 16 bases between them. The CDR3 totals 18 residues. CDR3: CASSQAQIKGLNTGELFF. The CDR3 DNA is TGCGCCAGCAGCCAAGCTCAAATAAAGGGGCTGAACACCGGGGAGCTGTTTTTT.

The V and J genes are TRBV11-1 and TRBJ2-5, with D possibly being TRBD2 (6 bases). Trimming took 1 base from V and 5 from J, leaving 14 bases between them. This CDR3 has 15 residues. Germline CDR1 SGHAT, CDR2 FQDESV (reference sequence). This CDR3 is CASSLGASSGETQYF. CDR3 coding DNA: TGTGCCAGCAGCTTAGGGGCCTCCAGCGGGGAGACCCAGTACTTC.

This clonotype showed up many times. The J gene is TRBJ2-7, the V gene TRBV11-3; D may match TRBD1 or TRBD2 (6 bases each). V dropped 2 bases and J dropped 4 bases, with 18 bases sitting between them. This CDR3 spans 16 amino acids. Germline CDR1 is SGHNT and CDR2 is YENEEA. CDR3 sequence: CASSLSRGRVRYEQYF. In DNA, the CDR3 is TGTGCCAGCAGCTTATCACGGGGGCGCGTTAGGTACGAGCAGTACTTC.

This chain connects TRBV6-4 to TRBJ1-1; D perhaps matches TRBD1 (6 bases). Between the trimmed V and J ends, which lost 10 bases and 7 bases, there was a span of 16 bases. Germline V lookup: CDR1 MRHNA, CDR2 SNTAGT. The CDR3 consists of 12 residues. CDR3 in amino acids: CATGLGDIEAFF. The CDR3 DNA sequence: TGTGCCACCGGACTGGGGGACATTGAAGCTTTCTTT.

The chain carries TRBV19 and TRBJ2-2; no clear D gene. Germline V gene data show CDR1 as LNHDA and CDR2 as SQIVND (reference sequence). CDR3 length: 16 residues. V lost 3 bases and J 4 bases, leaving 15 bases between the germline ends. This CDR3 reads CASSIAGRLTTGELFF. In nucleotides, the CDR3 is TGTGCCAGTAGTATTGCTGGCAGGCTAACCACCGGGGAGCTGTTTTTT.